The next 30 T cell receptor beta chains were all read from a single sample in a study of tumor-infiltrating lymphocytes in oesophageal squamous cell carcinoma. Using its own MiXCR run on the PCR reads, TCRdb lists one record per CDR3 protein. The sample records roughly 20,000 distinct CDR3 sequences, approximately 46% being singletons. Sequenced material: normal esophageal tissue next to the tumor. These TCRs come from a female donor with esophageal squamous cell carcinoma.

This clonotype showed up many times. The junction does not match germline at one end; this may be a read error. The chain uses TRBV7-2 and TRBJ2-7; 7 bases fit TRBD2. This CDR3 has 14 amino acids. In germline, CDR1 is SGHTA, CDR2 FQGNSA. The CDR3 loop reads CASTLAAGANEQYF. CDR3 bases: TGTGCCAGCACCTTAGCGGCGGGAGCGAACGAGCAGTACTTC.

This sequence joins TRBV18 and TRBJ2-7, with unresolved D. With the DNA end fitting TRBJ2-1 better, the J assignment may be wrong. Germline V lookup: CDR1 KGHSH, CDR2 LQKENI. There are 15 residues in the CDR3. The CDR3 DNA is TGTGCCAGCTCGTACTACACGAGAGACTACAATGAGCAGTTCTTC. Amino acid sequence: CASSYYTRDYNEQFF.

Regarding this clonotype: Without the conserved terminal phenylalanine or tryptophan, this CDR3 likely stems from a read error. The limits of the CDR3 on the DNA are not certain, so only TCRdb's listed CDR3 is given. The rearrangement joins TRBV6-1 to TRBJ2-1; no DNA check was done on the table's D call, TRBD1. The CDR3 extends over 8 residues, inclusive of both ends. The germline V gene encodes CDR1 MNHNS and CDR2 SASEGT. CDR3 sequence reads: CASSEAAG.

The rearrangement links TRBV7-2 to TRBJ2-2, with D perhaps TRBD1 (5 bases). Trimming took 3 bases from V and 6 from J, leaving 14 bases between them. The CDR3 consists of 15 residues. CDR1 SGHTA and CDR2 FQGNSA come from the germline V gene. The CDR3 here is CASSFFLLGPGELFF. As DNA, the CDR3 is TGTGCCAGCAGCTTCTTTTTATTGGGGCCCGGGGAGCTGTTTTTT.

This chain uses TRBV2 with TRBJ2-3; D is ambiguous. The end of the DNA fits TRBJ2-1 better, so the J call may be wrong. The CDR3 length is 13 residues. CDR1 and CDR2 from the germline V gene are SNHLY and FYNNEI. The CDR3 DNA reads as TGTGCCAGCAGTGTAGGCTCCTACAATGAGCAGTTCTTC. Its protein is CASSVGSYNEQFF.

This clonotype was observed at least ten times. The chain uses TRBV11-2 and TRBJ1-5, with 7 bases matching TRBD1. V shed 6 bases, J shed 0 bases, and the junction held 5 bases outside the gene matches. Germline-derived CDR1 and CDR2 are SGHAT and FQNNGV. The length of the CDR3 is 15 residues. This chain's CDR3 is CASSRTGDSNQPQHF. The CDR3 DNA follows: TGTGCCAGCAGTCGTACAGGGGATAGCAATCAGCCCCAGCATTTT.

The chain carries TRBV6-5 and TRBJ1-1; D is ambiguous. This CDR3 has 13 amino acids. V shed 5 bases and J shed 7 bases, with 14 bases lying between them. Germline CDR1 is MNHEY and CDR2 is SVGAGI. CDR3 DNA sequence: TGTGCCAGCAGTGAGACGGCTTTTGGTGAAGCTTTCTTT. Protein product: CASSETAFGEAFF.

J is TRBJ2-5 and V is TRBV7-2; D possibly corresponds to TRBD1 (6 bases). The DNA end favors TRBJ2-1, so the J call may be wrong. This CDR3 is 17 amino acids long. The germline CDR1 and CDR2 sequences are SGHTA and FQGNSA. Written as DNA, the CDR3 is TGTGCCAGCAGCTTATCCAGGGGCGGCGCATCCTACAATGAGCAGTTCTTC. Amino acid sequence: CASSLSRGGASYNEQFF.

The chain joins TRBV27 to TRBJ2-4; D remains unclear. The length of the CDR3 is 12 residues. V was shortened by 5 bases and J by 9 bases, with 11 bases between the two germline ends. Germline lookup yields CDR1 MNHEY and CDR2 SMNVEV (reference sequence). The CDR3 DNA sequence: TGTGCCAGCAGTGCAATAAATGGCATTCAGTACTTC. Translation: CASSAINGIQYF.

The chain joins TRBV7-9 to TRBJ2-5, with D unresolved. The J call may be mistaken, given a closer DNA end match to TRBJ2-7. The germline gives CDR1 SEHNR, CDR2 FQNEAQ (reference sequence). The CDR3 contains 14 residues. CDR3 sequence reads: CASSFHGPSYEQYF. CDR3 DNA: TGTGCCAGCAGCTTTCACGGTCCCTCCTACGAGCAGTACTTC.

V is TRBV6-6 and J is TRBJ2-3; TRBD2 matches at 11 bases. Germline V lookup: CDR1 MNHNY, CDR2 SVGAGI (reference sequence). V trimming: 0 bases; J trimming: 0 bases; junction bases outside the gene matches: 8. The CDR3 extends over 19 amino acids. The CDR3 DNA reads TGTGCCAGCAGTTACTCAGGGACTAGCGGCCCCACTAGCACAGATACGCAGTATTTT. Its protein is CASSYSGTSGPTSTDTQYF.

Ten or more counts support this clonotype. This rearrangement joins TRBV12-3 or TRBV12-4 to TRBJ1-2; no reliable D call. V dropped 3 bases and J dropped 3 bases, with 8 bases sitting between them. There are 13 residues in the CDR3. As DNA, the CDR3 is TGTGCCAGCAGTTTGAACAGCTACTATGGCTACACCTTC. Translation gives CASSLNSYYGYTF.

This chain's CDR3 is CASSDTGELFF. CDR3 in DNA: TGTGCCAGCAGTGACACCGGGGAGCTGTTTTTT. The chain joins TRBV25-1 to TRBJ2-2; D is uncertain. The CDR3 runs to 11 residues. V shed 3 bases and J shed 4 bases, with 0 bases lying between them. The V gene's germline CDR1 is MGHDK and CDR2 SYGVNS.

The chain is built from TRBV5-1 and TRBJ1-1; possible D gene TRBD2, 5 bases. The J call may be mistaken, given a closer DNA end match to TRBJ2-1. Per germline, CDR1 SGHRS and CDR2 YFSETQ. The CDR3 spans 15 residues. DNA for the CDR3: TGCGCCAGCAGCTTGGGACCGGGGAGCTCCTACGAGCAGTTCTTC. The encoded protein is CASSLGPGSSYEQFF.

The chain links TRBV7-9 to TRBJ2-1; 9 bases agree with TRBD1. This CDR3 spans 13 amino acids. Germline V lookup: CDR1 SEHNR, CDR2 FQNEAQ (reference sequence). The trim removed 4 bases at V and 12 bases at J, leaving 7 bases unmatched. CDR3 loop: CASSSATGGTQFF. The CDR3 coding sequence is TGTGCCAGCAGCTCAGCGACAGGGGGTACGCAGTTCTTC. Based on the CDR3 plus reference TRBV7-9 and TRBJ2-1, the full variable domain is DTGVSQNPRHKITKRGQNVTFRCDPISEHNRLYWYRQTLGQGPEFLTYFQNEAQLEKSRLLSDRFSAERPKGSFSTLEIQRTEQGDSAMYLCASSSATGGTQFFGPGTRLTVL.

By share of the sample, this clonotype is medium-sized (0.01 to 0.1%). The rearrangement uses TRBV6-1 and TRBJ2-7; D is uncertain. The CDR3 extends over 12 amino acids. CDR1 MNHNS and CDR2 SASEGT come from the germline V gene. V lost 1 base, J lost 3 bases, and 4 bases lay in between. The CDR3 DNA reads as TGTGCCAGCAGTGAAGGGTACTACGAGCAGTACTTC. Translated, it gives CASSEGYYEQYF.

This chain connects TRBV7-8 to TRBJ2-1; TRBD1 is a possible D gene (7 bases). V was clipped by 5 bases and J by 13 bases, with 30 bases between them. Germline values: CDR1 SGHVS, CDR2 FQNEAQ. The CDR3 spans 17 residues. CDR3: CASSIIQYRGGEETQFF. DNA for the CDR3: TGTGCCAGCAGCATAATCCAATACAGGGGCGGGGAAGAGACCCAGTTCTTC.

The genes are TRBV4-1 and TRBJ2-1, with 15 bases aligning to TRBD2. Germline V gives CDR1 MGHRA, CDR2 YSYEKL. V trimming: 1 base; J trimming: 2 bases; junction bases outside the gene matches: 0. This CDR3 contains 17 residues. The CDR3 here is CASSQGTSGGAYNEQFF. In DNA form, the CDR3 reads TGCGCCAGCAGCCAAGGGACTAGCGGGGGGGCCTACAATGAGCAGTTCTTC.

The rearrangement uses TRBV7-6 and TRBJ1-2; 10 bases agree with TRBD2. Matching the DNA end better, TRBJ2-5 makes the J call doubtful. CDR3 length: 15 amino acids. Germline CDR1 and CDR2: SGHVS and FNYEAQ. As DNA, the CDR3 is TGTGCCAGCAGCACAGGGGCTAGCGGGAGTAAGACCCAGTACTTC. Its protein product is CASSTGASGSKTQYF.

The rearrangement uses TRBV7-3 and TRBJ2-6; 7 bases are a match to TRBD1. The J call may be incorrect, as the DNA end agrees better with TRBJ2-1. CDR3 length: 14 amino acids. Germline V gives CDR1 SGHTA, CDR2 FQGTGA. CDR3: CASSFSTGMNEQFF. DNA of the CDR3: TGTGCCAGCAGCTTCTCGACAGGGATGAATGAGCAGTTCTTC.

To note about this clonotype: A much larger clone differs by one base, so this may be a read error. The chain has TRBV28 and TRBJ2-5; no definite D call. The end of the DNA aligns better with TRBJ2-1, so the J call may be wrong. This CDR3 spans 13 amino acids. Germline-derived CDR1 and CDR2 are MDHEN and SYDVKM. CDR3 sequence reads: CATDDPNSYEQFF. DNA for the CDR3: TGTGCCACCGACGACCCAAACTCCTACGAGCAGTTCTTC.

J is TRBJ2-4 and V is TRBV7-3, with 7 bases aligning to TRBD2. The DNA end favors TRBJ2-1, so the J call may be wrong. Germline V gene sequence: CDR1 SGHTA, CDR2 FQGTGA. The CDR3 covers 13 residues. In DNA, the CDR3 is TGTGCCAGCAGCTTAAATGGACTAGGGGAGCAGTTCTTC. It translates to CASSLNGLGEQFF.

The chain uses TRBV9 and TRBJ2-2; 11 bases are a match to TRBD2. V gave up 6 bases and J gave up 7 bases; unmatched junction bases: 8. Germline CDR1 SGDLS, CDR2 YYNGEE. The CDR3 covers 15 residues. CDR3 region: CASTGLAGGDGELFF. The CDR3 DNA is TGTGCCAGCACCGGACTAGCGGGCGGTGACGGGGAGCTGTTTTTT.

This clonotype was counted at least ten times. Its ends do not fully match the called genes, so a read error is possible. This chain connects TRBV6-1 to TRBJ1-5; no firm D call. The germline gives CDR1 MNHNS, CDR2 SASEGT. CDR3 length: 16 amino acids. CDR3 loop: CASSEATRLGNRPQHF. The CDR3 bases are TGTGCCAGCAGTGAAGCGACCCGCCTAGGCAATCGGCCCCAGCATTTT.

In this sample, this clonotype turned up a few times. The chain combines TRBV7-6 with TRBJ1-5; D gene ambiguous. The CDR3 consists of 13 residues. Germline CDR1 reads SGHVS; CDR2 reads FNYEAQ. Trimming shortened V by 3 bases and J by 1 base, and 4 bases separated the two germline ends. The CDR3 loop is CASSLSSNQPQHF. Written as DNA, the CDR3 is TGTGCCAGCAGCTTGAGCAGCAATCAGCCCCAGCATTTT.

About this clonotype: A much larger clone differs from this one at a single base, so this may be a read error. The chain uses TRBV28 and TRBJ2-3; D is tentatively TRBD1 or TRBD2 (7 bases each). The J call may be faulty, since TRBJ2-7 better matches the DNA end. The CDR3 loop spans 12 amino acids. Germline CDR1 and CDR2: MDHEN and SYDVKM. CDR3 coding DNA: TGTGCCAGCAGAAGCGGGACAGTAGAGCAGTACTTC. As protein: CASRSGTVEQYF.

There are a few counts of this clonotype. This chain links TRBV7-6 with TRBJ2-3; D is perhaps TRBD1 or TRBD2 (5 bases each). Per the germline V gene, CDR1 is SGHVS and CDR2 is FNYEAQ. The V end was cut by 1 base, the J end by 2 bases, with 7 bases between. The CDR3 covers 14 residues. The CDR3 region has the DNA TGTGCCAGCAGCTTAGGAGGGGCCACAGATACGCAGTATTTT. As protein: CASSLGGATDTQYF.

The chain recombines TRBV10-3 with TRBJ2-7, with D hard to call. The J call is doubtful: the DNA matches TRBJ2-1 better. The CDR3 has 13 amino acids. Germline assignment: CDR1 ENHRY and CDR2 SYGVKD. The CDR3 is CAIKESSGNEQFF. The CDR3, as DNA: TGTGCCATCAAAGAGTCTAGTGGCAATGAGCAGTTCTTC.

V gene TRBV6-6 combines with J gene TRBJ2-1, with 10 bases lining up with TRBD2. The tail of the sequence fits TRBJ2-5 better, so the J call may be wrong. The CDR3 runs to 13 residues. Germline CDR1 and CDR2: MNHNY and SVGAGI (reference sequence). The CDR3 nucleotides read TGTGCCAGCACTCTAGCGGGAGAAGAGACCCAGTACTTC. Translated, it gives CASTLAGEETQYF.

Judged by abundance, this clonotype is medium-sized. The chain joins TRBV7-9 to TRBJ1-6; 9 bases are a match to TRBD1. The V gene end was trimmed by 5 bases and the J gene end by 9 bases; junction bases not matched to a gene: 5. This CDR3 comprises 14 residues. In germline, CDR1 is SEHNR, CDR2 FQNEAQ (reference sequence). The CDR3 DNA sequence: TGTGCCAGCAGCGTGGGGACAGGGACTTCACCCCTCCACTTT. It encodes CASSVGTGTSPLHF.